The rows below give T cell receptor beta chains drawn from one sample of a study of cytomegalovirus exposure and HLA in healthy donors. Repertoires were generated with immunoSEQ multiplex PCR, while TCRdb's copy carries only in-frame clones and drops some. Here the sample spans about 130,000 clones, around 80% being singletons. Sequencing was carried out using PBMCs. The source is a middle-aged man in good health and CMV-seronegative. Both conserved end residues are part of each CDR3. The D gene is left open where the match is weak. Clone size, where shown, is once, few, many, or a class for clones that have expanded.

d_call,v_call,j_call,clone_size,cdr3_nt,cdr3_aa
TRBD2,TRBV7-9,TRBJ2-2,-,TGTGCCAGCAGCTTACTAGCGGTCACCGGGGAGCTGTTTTTT,CASSLLAVTGELFF
-,TRBV27,TRBJ2-7,-,TGTGCCAGCAGTATTCAGGGTTCCTCCTACGAGCAGTACTTC,CASSIQGSSYEQYF
-,TRBV18,TRBJ1-2,-,TGTGCCAGCTCACCCGGGGGGCCCTACGGCTACACCTTC,CASSPGGPYGYTF
TRBD1,TRBV18,TRBJ2-1,-,TGTGCCAGCTCACCACCGACCCAGGGGGCACGCGATGAGCAGTTCTTC,CASSPPTQGARDEQFF
-,TRBV4-2,TRBJ2-4,-,TGTGCCAGCAGCCCCCAGGCTACGGCCAAAAACATTCAGTACTTC,CASSPQATAKNIQYF
-,TRBV6-6,TRBJ2-1,-,TGTGCCAGCAGTATCGGGGACACCTCCTACAATGAGCAGTTCTTC,CASSIGDTSYNEQFF
TRBD1,TRBV2,TRBJ2-1,-,TGTGCCAGCAGTGTTTGGACAGGGGTTAATGAGCAGTTCTTC,CASSVWTGVNEQFF
-,TRBV25-1,TRBJ2-2,-,TGTGCCAGCAGTGAAACAGGGCACACCGGGGAGCTGTTTTTT,CASSETGHTGELFF
-,TRBV4-1,TRBJ2-1,few,TGCGCCAGCAGCCGCCGGGGGTACAATGAGCAGTTCTTC,CASSRRGYNEQFF
-,TRBV7-9,TRBJ2-5,-,TGTTCCAGCACCATGGGGCTGCTCCAAGAGACCCAGTACTTC,CSSTMGLLQETQYF
-,TRBV5-5,TRBJ1-1,-,TGTGCCAGCAGCTTGGCGGTCAGGGATTCGACTGAAGCTTTCTTT,CASSLAVRDSTEAFF
-,TRBV4-2,TRBJ2-7,once,TGTGCCAGCAGCCAAGATACGGCAGGGGTCTCCTACGAGCAGTACTTC,CASSQDTAGVSYEQYF
TRBD2,TRBV19,TRBJ2-1,-,TGTGCCAGTAGTATTCTAGCTAGCGGGGTGAATGAGCAGTTCTTC,CASSILASGVNEQFF
-,TRBV2,TRBJ1-5,-,TGTGCCAGCTGCGTTGGGGCCAATCAGCCCCAGCATTTT,CASCVGANQPQHF
-,TRBV5-6,TRBJ2-7,-,TGTGCCAGCAGCTTGGGGCAGGGGCTCTACGAGCAGTACTTC,CASSLGQGLYEQYF
TRBD1,TRBV6-6,TRBJ1-2,few,TGTGCCAGTGAAGACAGGGGAGGCTACAGCTATGGCTACACCTTC,CASEDRGGYSYGYTF
TRBD1,TRBV5-5,TRBJ1-4,-,TGTGCCAGCAGCCTTACAGGGGGCGGTGAAAAACTGTTTTTT,CASSLTGGGEKLFF
-,TRBV7-2,TRBJ1-3,-,TGTGCCAGCAGCTTAGATATTGCGTCTGGAAACACCATATATTTT,CASSLDIASGNTIYF
-,TRBV19,TRBJ1-2,-,TGTGCCAGTAGTATGGAGGGAAGGTATGGCTACACCTTC,CASSMEGRYGYTF
-,TRBV2,TRBJ1-1,-,TGTGCCAGCAGTCTTGGGGTTGGAGGTTCTGAAGCTTTCTTT,CASSLGVGGSEAFF
TRBD1,TRBV9,TRBJ2-1,-,TGTGCCAGCAGCGTAGGGGACAGGGAGGCCAATGAGCAGTTCTTC,CASSVGDREANEQFF
-,TRBV5-1,TRBJ2-5,-,TGCGCCAGCAGCGCCCTAGACAGCCAAGAGACCCAGTACTTC,CASSALDSQETQYF